This T cell receptor (beta chain) was identified in a study of cytomegalovirus exposure and HLA in healthy donors. In regard to this clone: The antigen remains undetermined.

The PCR contained 60 Vbeta and 13 Jbeta primers. Profiled with immunoSEQ multiplex PCR; TCRdb holds only in-frame clones, not every one. The table lists over 150,000 clones, 80% of them singletons. V lost 5 bases and J 5 bases, leaving 16 bases between the germline ends. Per germline, CDR1 MDHEN and CDR2 SYDVKM. This CDR3 comprises 15 residues. Study-level results: In an earlier analysis, about 90% or about 30%: the productive usage of most TCR beta V segments.

The rearrangement joins TRBV28 to TRBJ2-1; perhaps TRBD2 as D (6 bases). The specimen sequenced was PBMCs. The receptor's source is a woman between 40 and 55 years old in good health and CMV-seropositive. CDR3 nucleotide sequence: TGTGCCAGCAGTCACGAGCGGGTGGCGAACAATGAGCAGTTCTTC. Translated: CASSHERVANNEQFF.